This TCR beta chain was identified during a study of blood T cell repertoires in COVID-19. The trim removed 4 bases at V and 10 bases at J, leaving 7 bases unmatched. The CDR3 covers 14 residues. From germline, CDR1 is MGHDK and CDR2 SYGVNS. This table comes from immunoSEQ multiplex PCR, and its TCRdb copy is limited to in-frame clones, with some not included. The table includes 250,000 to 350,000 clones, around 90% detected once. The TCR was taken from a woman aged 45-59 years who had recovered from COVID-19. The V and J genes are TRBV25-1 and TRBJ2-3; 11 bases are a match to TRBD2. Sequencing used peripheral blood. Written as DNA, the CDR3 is TGTGCCAGCAGTGTTACTCCTAGCGGGGGGCCGCAGTATTTT. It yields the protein CASSVTPSGGPQYF.